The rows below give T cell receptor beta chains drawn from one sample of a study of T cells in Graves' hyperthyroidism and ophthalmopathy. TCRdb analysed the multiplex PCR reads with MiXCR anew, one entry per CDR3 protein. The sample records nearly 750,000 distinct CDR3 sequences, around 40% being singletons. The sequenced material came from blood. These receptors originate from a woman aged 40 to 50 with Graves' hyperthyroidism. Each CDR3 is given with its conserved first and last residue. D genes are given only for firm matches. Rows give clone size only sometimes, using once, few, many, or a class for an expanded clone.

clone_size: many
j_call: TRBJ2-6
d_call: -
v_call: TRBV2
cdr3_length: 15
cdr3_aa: CATSDEWAGANVLTF
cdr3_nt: TGTGCCACCTCGGATGAATGGGCCGGGGCCAACGTCCTGACTTTC

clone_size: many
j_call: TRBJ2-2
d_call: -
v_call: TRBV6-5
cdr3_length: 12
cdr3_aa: CASSHLAGELFF
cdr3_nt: TGTGCCAGCAGTCACCTCGCCGGGGAGCTGTTTTTT

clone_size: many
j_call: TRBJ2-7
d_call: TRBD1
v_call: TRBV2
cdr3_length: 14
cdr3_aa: CASSAGTGFHEQYF
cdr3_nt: TGTGCCAGCAGTGCCGGGACAGGGTTCCACGAGCAGTACTTC

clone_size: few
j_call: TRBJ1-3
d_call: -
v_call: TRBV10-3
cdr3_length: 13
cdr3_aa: CASCWGVPNTIYF
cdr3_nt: TGTGCCAGCTGTTGGGGCGTCCCAAACACCATATATTTT

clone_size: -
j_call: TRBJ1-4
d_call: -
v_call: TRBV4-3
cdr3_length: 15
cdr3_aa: CASSQLGSLNEKLFF
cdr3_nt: TGCGCCAGCAGCCAACTCGGTTCTCTCAATGAAAAACTGTTTTTT

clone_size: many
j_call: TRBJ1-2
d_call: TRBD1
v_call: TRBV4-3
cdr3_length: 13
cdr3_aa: CASSQGTGYGYTF
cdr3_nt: TGCGCCAGCAGCCAGGGGACAGGCTATGGCTACACCTTC

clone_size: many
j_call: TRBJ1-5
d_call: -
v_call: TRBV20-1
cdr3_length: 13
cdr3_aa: CSARDGGGQPQHF
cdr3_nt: TGCAGTGCTAGAGATGGAGGGGGGCAGCCCCAGCATTTT

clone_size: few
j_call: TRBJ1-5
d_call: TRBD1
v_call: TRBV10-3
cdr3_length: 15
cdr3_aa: CATRERRTGDQPQHF
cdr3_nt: TGTGCCACCAGAGAGAGGAGGACAGGGGATCAGCCCCAGCATTTT

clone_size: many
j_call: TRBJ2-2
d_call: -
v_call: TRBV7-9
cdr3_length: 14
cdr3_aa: CATWTGTNTGELFF
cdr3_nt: TGTGCCACCTGGACTGGGACGAACACCGGGGAGCTGTTTTTT

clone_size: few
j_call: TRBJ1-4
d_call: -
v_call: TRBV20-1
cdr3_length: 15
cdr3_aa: CSASQLGGFDEKLFF
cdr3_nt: TGCAGTGCTAGCCAATTGGGGGGGTTTGATGAAAAACTGTTTTTT

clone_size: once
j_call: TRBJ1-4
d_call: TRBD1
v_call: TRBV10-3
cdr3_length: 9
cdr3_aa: CATGTGVFF
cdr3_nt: TGTGCCACAGGGACAGGGGTGTTTTTT

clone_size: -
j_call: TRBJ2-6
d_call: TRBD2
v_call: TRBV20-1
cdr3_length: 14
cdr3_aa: CSAGAGAGANVLTF
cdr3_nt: TGCAGTGCTGGAGCGGGGGCAGGGGCCAACGTCCTGACTTTC

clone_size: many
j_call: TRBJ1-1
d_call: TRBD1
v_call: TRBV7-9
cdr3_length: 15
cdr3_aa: CASSFRDRSNTEAFF
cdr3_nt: TGTGCCAGCAGCTTCCGGGACAGGTCCAACACTGAAGCTTTCTTT

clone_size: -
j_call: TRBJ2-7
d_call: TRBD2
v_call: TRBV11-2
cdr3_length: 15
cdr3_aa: CASRGLAGFSYEQYF
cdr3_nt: TGTGCCAGCAGGGGACTAGCGGGATTCTCCTACGAGCAGTACTTC

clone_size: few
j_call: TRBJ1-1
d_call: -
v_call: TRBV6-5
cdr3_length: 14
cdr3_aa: CASSYLGFETEAFF
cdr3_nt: TGTGCCAGCAGTTACTTGGGTTTCGAGACTGAAGCTTTCTTT

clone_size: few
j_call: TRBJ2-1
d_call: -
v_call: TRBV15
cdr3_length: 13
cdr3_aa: CATSRVGASEQFF
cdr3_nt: TGTGCCACCAGCAGAGTAGGGGCGAGCGAGCAGTTCTTC

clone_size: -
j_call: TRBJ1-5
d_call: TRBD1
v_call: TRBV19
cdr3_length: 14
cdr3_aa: CASTQGAGNQPQHF
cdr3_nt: TGTGCCAGTACCCAGGGGGCAGGCAATCAGCCCCAGCATTTT

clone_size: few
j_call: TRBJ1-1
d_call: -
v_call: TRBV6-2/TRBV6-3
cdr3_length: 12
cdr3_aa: CASSYGKAEAFF
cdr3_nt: TGTGCCAGCAGTTACGGGAAGGCTGAAGCTTTCTTT

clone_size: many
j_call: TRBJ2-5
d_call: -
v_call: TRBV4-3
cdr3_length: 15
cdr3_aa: CASSQATEYQETQYF
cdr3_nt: TGCGCCAGCAGCCAAGCGACGGAGTACCAAGAGACCCAGTACTTC

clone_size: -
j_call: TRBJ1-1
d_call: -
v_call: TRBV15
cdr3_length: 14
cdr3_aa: CATSRGMGDTEAFF
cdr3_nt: TGTGCCACCAGCAGGGGCATGGGGGACACTGAAGCTTTCTTT

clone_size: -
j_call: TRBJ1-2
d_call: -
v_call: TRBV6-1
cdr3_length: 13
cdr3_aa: CASSEWGARGYTF
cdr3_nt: TGTGCCAGCAGTGAATGGGGGGCGCGTGGCTACACCTTC

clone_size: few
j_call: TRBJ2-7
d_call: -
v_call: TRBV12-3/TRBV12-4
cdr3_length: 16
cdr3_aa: CASTLRGDEGFYEQYF
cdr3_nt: TGTGCCAGCACCCTTAGAGGGGACGAGGGGTTTTACGAGCAGTACTTC

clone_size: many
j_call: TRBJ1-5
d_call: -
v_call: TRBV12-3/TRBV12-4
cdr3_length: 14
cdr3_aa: CASSLNRKDQPQHF
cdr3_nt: TGTGCCAGCAGTTTGAACAGAAAGGATCAGCCCCAGCATTTT

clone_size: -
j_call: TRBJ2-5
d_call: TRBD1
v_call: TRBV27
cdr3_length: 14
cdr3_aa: CASSLGTGGFSQYF
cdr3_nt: TGTGCCAGCAGTCTGGGGACAGGGGGTTTTTCCCAGTACTTC

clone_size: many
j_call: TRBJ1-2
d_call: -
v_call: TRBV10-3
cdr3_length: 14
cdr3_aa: CAITTPGVNYGYTF
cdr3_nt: TGTGCCATCACCACACCGGGAGTTAACTATGGCTACACCTTC

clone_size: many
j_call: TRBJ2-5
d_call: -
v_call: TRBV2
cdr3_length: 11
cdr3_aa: CARGQPTPQYF
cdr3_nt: TGTGCCAGAGGACAGCCTACGCCCCAGTACTTC

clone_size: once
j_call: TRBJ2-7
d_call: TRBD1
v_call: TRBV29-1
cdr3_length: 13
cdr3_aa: CSVRQGVSYEQYF
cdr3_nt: TGCAGCGTGCGACAGGGGGTTTCCTACGAGCAGTACTTC

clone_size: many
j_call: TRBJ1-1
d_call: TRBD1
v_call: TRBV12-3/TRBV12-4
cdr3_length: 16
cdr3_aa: CASSSLLGQANTEAFF
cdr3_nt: TGTGCCAGCAGTTCCCTTTTGGGACAGGCGAACACTGAAGCTTTCTTT

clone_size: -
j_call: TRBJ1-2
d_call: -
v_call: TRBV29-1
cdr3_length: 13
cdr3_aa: CSPGDVVHYGYTF
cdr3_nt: TGCAGCCCGGGGGACGTCGTTCACTATGGCTACACCTTC

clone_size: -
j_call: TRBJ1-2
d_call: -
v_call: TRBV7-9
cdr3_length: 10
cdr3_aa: CVMDHYGYTF
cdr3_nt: TGTGTTATGGACCACTATGGCTACACCTTC

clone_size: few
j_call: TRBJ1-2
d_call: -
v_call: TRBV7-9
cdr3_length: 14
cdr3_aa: CASSQDFYQGGYTF
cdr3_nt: TGCGCCAGCAGCCAAGATTTCTACCAGGGGGGCTACACCTTC

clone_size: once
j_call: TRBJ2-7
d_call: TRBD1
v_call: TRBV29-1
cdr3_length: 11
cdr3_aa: CSLDRDHEQYF
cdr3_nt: TGCAGCTTAGACAGGGACCACGAGCAGTACTTC

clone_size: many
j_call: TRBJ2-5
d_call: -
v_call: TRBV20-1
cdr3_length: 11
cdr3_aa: CSASFEVTQYF
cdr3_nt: TGCAGTGCTAGTTTTGAGGTGACCCAGTACTTC

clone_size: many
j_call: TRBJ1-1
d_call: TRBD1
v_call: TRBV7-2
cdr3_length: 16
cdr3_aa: CASSVRQGPLNTEAFF
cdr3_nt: TGTGCCAGCAGCGTCCGACAGGGGCCTTTGAACACTGAAGCTTTCTTT

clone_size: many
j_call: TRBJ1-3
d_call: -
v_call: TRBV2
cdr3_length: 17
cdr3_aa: CASSSTGFRSSGNTIYF
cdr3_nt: TGTGCCAGCAGTTCTACAGGGTTCCGAAGCTCTGGAAACACCATATATTTT

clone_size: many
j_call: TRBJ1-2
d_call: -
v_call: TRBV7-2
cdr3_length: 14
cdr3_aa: CASSPPDRPYGYTF
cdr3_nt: TGTGCCAGCAGCCCACCGGACAGACCCTATGGCTACACCTTC

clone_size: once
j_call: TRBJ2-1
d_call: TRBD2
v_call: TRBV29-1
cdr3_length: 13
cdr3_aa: CSLWTSGYNEQFF
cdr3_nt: TGCAGCCTGTGGACTAGCGGTTACAATGAGCAGTTCTTC

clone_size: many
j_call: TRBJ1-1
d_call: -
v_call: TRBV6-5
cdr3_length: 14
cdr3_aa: CASSYGLMNTEAFF
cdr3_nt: TGTGCCAGCAGCTACGGATTAATGAACACTGAAGCTTTCTTT

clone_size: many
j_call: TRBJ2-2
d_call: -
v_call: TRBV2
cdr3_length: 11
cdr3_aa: CASLIAGELFF
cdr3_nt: TGTGCCAGCCTTATAGCCGGGGAGCTGTTTTTT

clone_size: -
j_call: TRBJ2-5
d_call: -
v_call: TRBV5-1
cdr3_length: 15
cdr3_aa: CASSPPATVQETQYF
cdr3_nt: TGCGCCAGCAGCCCCCCCGCGACAGTCCAAGAGACCCAGTACTTC

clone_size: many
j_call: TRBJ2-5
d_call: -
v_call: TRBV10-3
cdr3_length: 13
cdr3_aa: CAITSAGEETQYF
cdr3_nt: TGTGCCATCACCTCGGCCGGGGAAGAGACCCAGTACTTC

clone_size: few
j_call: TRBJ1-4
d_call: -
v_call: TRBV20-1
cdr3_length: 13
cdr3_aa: CSATSPLNEKLFF
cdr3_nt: TGCAGTGCTACCAGCCCCTTGAATGAAAAACTGTTTTTT

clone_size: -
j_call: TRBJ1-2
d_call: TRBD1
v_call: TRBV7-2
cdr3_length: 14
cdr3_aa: CASSFDREGEGYAF
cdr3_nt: TGTGCCAGCAGCTTCGACAGGGAGGGGGAAGGCTACGCCTTC

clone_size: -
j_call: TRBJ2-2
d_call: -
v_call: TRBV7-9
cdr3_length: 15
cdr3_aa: CASSLYTANTGELFF
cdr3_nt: TGTGCCAGCAGCTTATACACTGCGAACACCGGGGAGCTGTTTTTT